This T cell receptor beta chain comes out of a study of radiation and T cells in renal cell carcinoma. TCRdb's copy holds only in-frame clones and misses some; the assay was immunoSEQ multiplex PCR. Of approximately 70,000 clones listed, over 65% were seen once; the top ten hold more than 6.5%. Remarks on this clone: What it binds is not known.

Study-wide results and limits: Without pretreatment biopsies, baseline tumor clonotype presence was undetermined. Top tumor clonotypes rose in blood 2 weeks post-radiation, then contracted.

This CDR3 is built from 19 residues. The germline CDR1 and CDR2 sequences are MGHRA and YSYEKL. V lost 0 bases to trimming and J lost 0 bases, with 20 bases between them. Time point of the sample: blood 4 weeks post-SBRT, at nephrectomy. As for treatment: 15 Gy SBRT to primary tumor, nephrectomy 4 weeks later. Clear cell pathology was present in this patient's renal cell carcinoma. V gene TRBV4-1 combines with J gene TRBJ1-1, with D tentatively TRBD1 (6 bases). The sequence derives from a man aged 60 to 69 with renal cell carcinoma. The starting material was blood, obtained from a patient whose treatment included radiotherapy and nephrectomy. DNA of the CDR3: TGCGCCAGCAGCCAAGACTCGAGACAGGTCAGGAGGGTGAACACTGAAGCTTTCTTT. Amino acid sequence: CASSQDSRQVRRVNTEAFF.